The rows below give T cell receptor beta chains drawn from one sample of a study of CD8+ T cells in alopecia areata. Only in-frame clones appear in the TCRdb table, and some are missing; sequencing was by immunoSEQ multiplex PCR. The top ten clones hold 1.7% of a sample with 180,000 or so clones, around 63% of them seen once. The sample here was CD4+ T cells sorted from blood, taken at week 0. The source of these receptors is a human donor with alopecia areata. Each CDR3 is given with its conserved first and last residue. D genes are given only for firm matches. Clone size, where shown, is once, few, many, or a class for clones that have expanded.

J	size	D	V	CDR3	DNA
TRBJ1-5	.	.	TRBV7-2	CASSLAGPGRNQPQHF	TGTGCCAGCAGCTTAGCAGGTCCAGGCAGGAATCAGCCCCAGCATTTT
TRBJ2-5	.	.	TRBV5-5	CASSLAARTAGETQYF	TGTGCCAGCAGCTTGGCCGCGAGAACCGCCGGGGAGACCCAGTACTTC
TRBJ1-2	few	TRBD1	TRBV29-1	CSVPTGGNGYTF	TGCAGCGTTCCCACAGGGGGCAATGGCTACACCTTC
TRBJ1-1	.	TRBD1	TRBV14	CASSPTGESTEAFF	TGTGCCAGCAGCCCAACAGGGGAGAGCACTGAAGCTTTCTTT
TRBJ1-4	.	TRBD1	TRBV30	CAWMRQGLEKLFF	TGTGCCTGGATGAGACAGGGACTTGAAAAACTGTTTTTT
TRBJ1-4	.	.	TRBV6-5	CASSYSGISGEKLFF	TGTGCCAGCAGTTATAGCGGAATCTCAGGTGAAAAACTGTTTTTT
TRBJ1-2	.	TRBD1	TRBV7-2	CASSDRGLGYTF	TGTGCCAGCAGCGACAGGGGGCTTGGCTACACCTTC
TRBJ1-4	many	TRBD1	TRBV7-2	CASSPRRQGNEKLFF	TGTGCCAGCAGCCCCCGAAGACAGGGGAATGAAAAACTGTTTTTT
TRBJ2-3	few	TRBD2	TRBV29-1	CSASRLASGVGDTQYF	TGCAGCGCCTCAAGATTAGCCAGCGGGGTTGGAGATACGCAGTATTTT
TRBJ1-1	few	.	TRBV30	CAWSVQTGLNTEAFF	TGTGCCTGGAGTGTTCAGACAGGTTTGAACACTGAAGCTTTCTTT
TRBJ1-1	.	.	TRBV19	CASQMPPDTEAFF	TGTGCCAGTCAAATGCCGCCGGACACTGAAGCTTTCTTT
TRBJ1-2	.	.	TRBV2	CASSEARGGNGYTF	TGTGCCAGCAGTGAAGCGCGCGGGGGTAATGGCTACACCTTC
TRBJ1-1	.	.	TRBV29-1	CSVERTEAFF	TGCAGCGTTGAACGTACTGAAGCTTTCTTT
TRBJ1-1	.	.	TRBV30	CAWSGQANTEAFF	TGTGCCTGGAGTGGGCAGGCGAACACTGAAGCTTTCTTT
TRBJ1-2	once	.	TRBV30	CAWSAMGVYGYTF	TGTGCCTGGAGTGCGATGGGGGTCTATGGCTACACCTTC
TRBJ2-1	many	TRBD2	TRBV11-2	CASSLPSGGARHEQFF	TGTGCCAGCAGCCTCCCCAGCGGGGGGGCCCGTCATGAGCAGTTCTTC
TRBJ1-2	.	.	TRBV14	CASSQGGELYGYTF	TGTGCCAGCAGCCAAGGGGGGGAGTTATATGGCTACACCTTC
TRBJ2-5	.	TRBD2	TRBV7-6	CASKESSGEETQYF	TGTGCCTCAAAGGAGTCTAGCGGGGAAGAGACCCAGTACTTC
TRBJ1-5	once	.	TRBV30	CAWSPQGNQPQHF	TGTGCCTGGAGTCCGCAAGGCAATCAGCCCCAGCATTTT
TRBJ2-7	few	.	TRBV30	CAWSVLYEQYF	TGTGCCTGGAGTGTACTCTACGAGCAGTACTTC
TRBJ2-2	few	TRBD1	TRBV4-3	CASSQVLGTGMNTGELFF	TGCGCCAGCAGCCAAGTTCTCGGGACAGGGATGAACACCGGGGAGCTGTTTTTT
TRBJ2-3	.	.	TRBV29-1	CSVLGQAAGSTQYF	TGCAGCGTTCTCGGGCAGGCGGCGGGTAGTACGCAGTATTTT
TRBJ2-7	.	.	TRBV7-3	CASSPLTVYEQYF	TGTGCCAGCAGCCCCTTGACAGTATACGAGCAGTACTTC
TRBJ2-1	.	TRBD2	TRBV5-1	CASSSAGSGGYNEQFF	TGCGCCAGCAGCTCCGCGGGTAGCGGGGGATACAATGAGCAGTTCTTC
TRBJ1-1	few	.	TRBV9	CASSGLGVRTEAFF	TGTGCCAGCAGCGGACTTGGCGTCCGGACTGAAGCTTTCTTT
TRBJ2-2	.	TRBD2	TRBV7-7	CASSPRTSGGSNTGELFF	TGTGCCAGCAGCCCTCGGACTAGCGGGGGATCGAACACCGGGGAGCTGTTTTTT
TRBJ2-2	.	TRBD1	TRBV9	CASSVWTGNTGELFF	TGTGCCAGCAGCGTCTGGACAGGGAACACCGGGGAGCTGTTTTTT
TRBJ2-3	.	.	TRBV5-1	CASSLALTITDTQYF	TGCGCCAGCAGCTTGGCCCTGACTATCACAGATACGCAGTATTTT
TRBJ1-2	.	TRBD1	TRBV7-9	CASRLGQGGYGYTF	TGTGCCAGCAGACTGGGACAGGGAGGCTATGGCTACACCTTC
TRBJ1-1	.	.	TRBV15	CATSREVNTEAFF	TGTGCCACCAGCAGAGAAGTGAACACTGAAGCTTTCTTT
TRBJ2-5	once	TRBD1	TRBV7-6	CASSQYRGPQETQYF	TGTGCCAGCAGCCAATACAGGGGGCCCCAAGAGACCCAGTACTTC
TRBJ1-1	.	.	TRBV29-1	CSALQTDTQTEAFF	TGCAGCGCTCTACAGACAGACACACAAACTGAAGCTTTCTTT
TRBJ2-1	.	TRBD2	TRBV4-3	CASSQVASGVYNEQFF	TGCGCCAGCAGCCAAGTGGCTAGCGGGGTATACAATGAGCAGTTCTTC
TRBJ1-2	.	TRBD1	TRBV4-3	CASSQDQGQPIYGYTF	TGCGCCAGCAGCCAAGACCAGGGACAGCCGATCTATGGCTACACCTTC
TRBJ1-2	.	.	TRBV7-8	CASSPRGFRAAFSNYGYTF	TGTGCCAGCAGCCCGAGGGGGTTTCGGGCAGCCTTTTCCAACTATGGCTACACCTTC
TRBJ1-1	.	.	TRBV5-1	CASAQQDKNTEAFF	TGCGCCAGCGCCCAACAGGATAAGAACACTGAAGCTTTCTTT
TRBJ2-5	.	.	TRBV27	CASSFNAGPKIHETQYF	TGTGCCAGCAGTTTTAATGCGGGGCCAAAAATCCACGAGACCCAGTACTTC
TRBJ1-2	.	TRBD1	TRBV6-5	CASSPGTGFGYTF	TGTGCCAGCAGCCCCGGGACAGGATTCGGCTACACCTTC
TRBJ2-5	.	.	TRBV15	CATSRVQETQYF	TGTGCCACCAGCAGAGTCCAAGAGACCCAGTACTTC
TRBJ1-6	.	TRBD1	TRBV12-5	CASGGGQFWSPLHF	TGTGCTAGTGGCGGGGGACAGTTTTGGTCACCCCTCCACTTT
TRBJ2-2	.	.	TRBV2	CASSRPALTGELFF	TGTGCCAGCTCGAGACCGGCCCTCACCGGGGAGCTGTTTTTT
TRBJ2-1	.	.	TRBV30	CAWSVLADWGEQFF	TGTGCCTGGAGTGTACTAGCTGATTGGGGTGAGCAGTTCTTC
TRBJ1-2	.	.	TRBV30	CAWSVLNNYGYTF	TGTGCCTGGAGTGTACTTAATAACTATGGCTACACCTTC
TRBJ1-5	.	TRBD1	TRBV29-1	CSATSGQGGQPQHF	TGCAGCGCCACCTCAGGACAGGGCGGTCAGCCCCAGCATTTT
TRBJ2-1	.	.	TRBV7-3	CASSYTTSSEQFF	TGTGCCAGCAGCTACACAACTAGTTCTGAGCAGTTCTTC
TRBJ2-7	few	TRBD1	TRBV10-3	CAIRPGTGGSRQYF	TGTGCCATCAGGCCCGGGACAGGGGGTAGTAGGCAGTACTTC
TRBJ2-3	.	.	TRBV20-1	CSAGGTQYF	TGCAGTGCTGGTGGGACGCAGTATTTT
TRBJ2-1	.	TRBD2	TRBV7-8	CASSFLSGGAMGEQFF	TGTGCCAGCAGCTTTTTAAGCGGGGGGGCGATGGGTGAGCAGTTCTTC
TRBJ2-4	.	.	TRBV29-1	CSVAYQIEIAKNIQYF	TGCAGCGTTGCGTACCAAATAGAAATAGCCAAAAACATTCAGTACTTC
TRBJ1-1	.	TRBD1	TRBV29-1	CSVAGQLNTEAFF	TGCAGCGTTGCGGGACAGTTAAACACTGAAGCTTTCTTT
TRBJ1-6	few	TRBD1	TRBV6-5	CASSNNRGNSPLHF	TGTGCCAGCAGCAACAACAGGGGAAATTCACCCCTCCACTTT
TRBJ2-1	.	.	TRBV30	CAWALPNEQFF	TGTGCCTGGGCCCTACCTAATGAGCAGTTCTTC
TRBJ2-5	.	TRBD1	TRBV13	CASSASTGVRETQYF	TGTGCCAGCAGCGCATCGACAGGGGTTCGGGAGACCCAGTACTTC
TRBJ1-6	once	.	TRBV6-5	CASSYSTPGSNSPLHF	TGTGCCAGCAGTTACTCGACCCCCGGCAGTAATTCACCCCTCCACTTT
TRBJ2-5	.	TRBD2	TRBV7-3	CASSFGGRQETQYF	TGTGCCAGCAGCTTCGGGGGGAGACAAGAGACCCAGTACTTC
TRBJ2-7	.	.	TRBV27	CASSILAGAFYEQYF	TGTGCCAGCAGCATATTGGCAGGGGCCTTCTACGAGCAGTACTTC